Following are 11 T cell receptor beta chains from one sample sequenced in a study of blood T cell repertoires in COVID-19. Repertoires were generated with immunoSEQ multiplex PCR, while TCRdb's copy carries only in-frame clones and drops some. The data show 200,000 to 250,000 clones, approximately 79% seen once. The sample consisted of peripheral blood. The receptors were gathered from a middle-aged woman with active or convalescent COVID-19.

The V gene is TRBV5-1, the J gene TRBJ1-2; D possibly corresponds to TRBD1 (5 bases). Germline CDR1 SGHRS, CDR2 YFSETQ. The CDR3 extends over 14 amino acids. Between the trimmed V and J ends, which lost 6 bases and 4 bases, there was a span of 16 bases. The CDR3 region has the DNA TGCGCCAGCACCCTGGGGGGGAGTATCTATGGCTACACCTTC. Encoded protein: CASTLGGSIYGYTF.

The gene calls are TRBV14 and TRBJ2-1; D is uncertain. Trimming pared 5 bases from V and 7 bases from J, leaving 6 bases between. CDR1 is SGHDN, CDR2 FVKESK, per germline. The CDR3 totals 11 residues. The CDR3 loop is CASSFENEQFF. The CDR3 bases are TGTGCCAGCAGCTTCGAGAATGAGCAGTTCTTC.

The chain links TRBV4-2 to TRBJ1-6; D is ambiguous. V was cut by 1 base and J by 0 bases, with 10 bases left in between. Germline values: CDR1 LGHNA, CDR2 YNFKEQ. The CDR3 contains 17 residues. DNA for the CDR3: TGTGCCAGCAGCCAAGGGCCAGCGAGCTCCTATAATTCACCCCTCCACTTT. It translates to CASSQGPASSYNSPLHF.

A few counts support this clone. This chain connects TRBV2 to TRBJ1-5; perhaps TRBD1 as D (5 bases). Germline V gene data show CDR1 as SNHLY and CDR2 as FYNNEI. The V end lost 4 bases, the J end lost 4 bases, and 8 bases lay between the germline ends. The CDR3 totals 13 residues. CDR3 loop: CASSGGLNQPQHF. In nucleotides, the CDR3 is TGTGCCAGCAGTGGGGGACTGAATCAGCCCCAGCATTTT.

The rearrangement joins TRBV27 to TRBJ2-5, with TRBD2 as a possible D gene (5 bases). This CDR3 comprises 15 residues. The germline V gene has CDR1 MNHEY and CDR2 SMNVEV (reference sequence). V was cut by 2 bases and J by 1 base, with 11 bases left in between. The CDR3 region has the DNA TGTGCCAGCAGTTTAAGCGGTTGGGTCCAAGAGACCCAGTACTTC. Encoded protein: CASSLSGWVQETQYF.

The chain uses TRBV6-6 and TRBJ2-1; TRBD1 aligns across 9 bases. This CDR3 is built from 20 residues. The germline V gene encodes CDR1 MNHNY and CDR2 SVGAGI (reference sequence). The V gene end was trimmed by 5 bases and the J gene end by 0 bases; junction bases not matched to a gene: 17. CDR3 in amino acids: CASSPIPVLQGQGSYNEQFF. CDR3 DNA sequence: TGTGCCAGCAGTCCTATACCGGTCTTACAGGGACAGGGCTCCTACAATGAGCAGTTCTTC.

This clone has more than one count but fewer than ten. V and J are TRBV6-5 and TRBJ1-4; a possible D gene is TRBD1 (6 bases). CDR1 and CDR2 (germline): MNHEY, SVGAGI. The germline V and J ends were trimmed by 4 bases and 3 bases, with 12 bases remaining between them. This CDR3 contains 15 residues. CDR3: CASSSQGHPNEKLFF. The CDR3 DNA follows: TGTGCCAGCAGTTCCCAGGGACATCCTAATGAAAAACTGTTTTTT.

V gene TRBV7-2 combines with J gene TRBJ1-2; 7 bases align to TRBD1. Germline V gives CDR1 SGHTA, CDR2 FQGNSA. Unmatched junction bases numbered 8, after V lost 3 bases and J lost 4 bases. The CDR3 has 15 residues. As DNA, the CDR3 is TGTGCCAGCAGCTTTTTAGGACAGGCATTCTATGGCTACACCTTC. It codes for CASSFLGQAFYGYTF.

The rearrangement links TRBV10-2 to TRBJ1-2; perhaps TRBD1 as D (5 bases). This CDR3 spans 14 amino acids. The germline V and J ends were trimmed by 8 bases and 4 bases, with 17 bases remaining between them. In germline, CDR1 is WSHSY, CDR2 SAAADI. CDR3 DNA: TGCGCCAGCTGTCACGACAGTATAAGCTATGGCTACACCTTC. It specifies CASCHDSISYGYTF.

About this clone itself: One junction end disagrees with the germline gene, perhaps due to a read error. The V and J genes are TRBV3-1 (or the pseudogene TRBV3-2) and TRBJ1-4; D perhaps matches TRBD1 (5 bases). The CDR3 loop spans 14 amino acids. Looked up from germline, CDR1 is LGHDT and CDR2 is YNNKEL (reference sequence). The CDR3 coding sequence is TGTGCCAGCAGTCAAGGGGCCTCGGGAGAAAAACTGTTTTTT. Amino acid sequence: CASSQGASGEKLFF.

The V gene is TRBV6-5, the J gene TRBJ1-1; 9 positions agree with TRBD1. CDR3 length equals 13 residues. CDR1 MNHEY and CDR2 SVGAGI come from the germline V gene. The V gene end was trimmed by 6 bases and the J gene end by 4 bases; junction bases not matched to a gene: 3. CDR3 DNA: TGTGCCAGCAGGGGACAGGGCGGCACTGAAGCTTTCTTT. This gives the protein CASRGQGGTEAFF.